The 30 T cell receptor beta chains presented below share a single source sample, sequenced in a study of blood T cell repertoires in COVID-19. Sequencing used immunoSEQ multiplex PCR; TCRdb keeps in-frame clones, though not all of them. The sample has about 200,000 clones; around 84% are singletons. Sequences were obtained from peripheral blood. Receptors were obtained from a human donor in a cohort sampled during active COVID-19.

This chain uses TRBV6-2 or TRBV6-3 with TRBJ2-7, with a possible D match to TRBD2 (6 bases). CDR1 is MNHEY and CDR2 is SVGEGT in the germline V gene. V was trimmed by 3 bases and J by 3 bases, leaving 12 bases between them. The CDR3 spans 14 residues. The CDR3, as DNA: TGTGCCAGCAGTTATTCCGGGAGCCACTACGAGCAGTACTTC. This gives the protein CASSYSGSHYEQYF.

The chain carries TRBV5-1 and TRBJ2-1, with 11 bases matching TRBD1. This CDR3 is 17 amino acids long. Germline CDR1 SGHRS, CDR2 YFSETQ. Unmatched junction bases numbered 13, after V lost 4 bases and J lost 7 bases. CDR3 sequence (DNA): TGCGCCAGCAGCCTCCGGACAGGGGGCGCGATCGTGAATGAGCAGTTCTTC. Translating it yields CASSLRTGGAIVNEQFF.

Points on this clone: The sample carries other DNA sequences with the same CDR3. This chain uses TRBV11-3 with TRBJ2-1; D is perhaps TRBD2 (6 bases). CDR1 and CDR2 (germline): SGHNT, YENEEA. V gave up 3 bases and J gave up 4 bases, with 10 bases separating them. The CDR3 has 14 amino acids. In DNA form, the CDR3 reads TGTGCCAGCAGCTTGGATGGGGGGTACAATGAGCAGTTCTTC. Amino acid sequence: CASSLDGGYNEQFF.

V and J are TRBV24-1 and TRBJ2-5; D perhaps matches TRBD2 (6 bases). The CDR3 is made up of 15 amino acids. V lost 0 bases and J 1 base, leaving 8 bases between the germline ends. Looked up from germline, CDR1 is KGHDR and CDR2 is SFDVKD. CDR3 in DNA: TGTGCCACCAGTGATTTGCGGGGGTCCCAAGAGACCCAGTACTTC. It codes for CATSDLRGSQETQYF.

This chain joins TRBV7-2 and TRBJ2-5; no firm D call. The V end was cut by 4 bases, the J end by 1 base, with 7 bases between. Germline CDR1 and CDR2: SGHTA and FQGNSA. The CDR3 runs 13 residues. The DNA for the CDR3 is TGTGCCAGCAGCTCATACACCCAAGAGACCCAGTACTTC. Protein sequence: CASSSYTQETQYF.

The CDR3 spells CASKIGSGSYNEQFF. In nucleotides, the CDR3 is TGTGCCAGCAAAATAGGTAGCGGCTCCTACAATGAGCAGTTCTTC. V and J are TRBV28 and TRBJ2-1, with D tentatively TRBD2 (6 bases). Germline V gene lookup returns CDR1 MDHEN and CDR2 SYDVKM. V was cut by 7 bases and J by 0 bases, with 13 bases left in between. This CDR3 has 15 amino acids.

This chain links TRBV27 with TRBJ2-7; 8 bases match TRBD2. The germline V gene has CDR1 MNHEY and CDR2 SMNVEV (reference sequence). Unmatched junction bases numbered 6, after V lost 7 bases and J lost 1 base. This CDR3 is built from 14 residues. This CDR3 is CASKTSGASYEQYF. DNA for the CDR3: TGTGCCAGCAAAACTAGCGGAGCTTCCTACGAGCAGTACTTC.

The rearrangement joins TRBV24-1 to TRBJ2-3; 7 bases are shared with TRBD1. This CDR3 is built from 16 residues. The germline V gene has CDR1 KGHDR and CDR2 SFDVKD. The junction had 7 bases not matched to a gene; V was cut back by 3 bases and J by 2 bases. CDR3: CATSDIGTGATDTQYF. The CDR3 DNA sequence: TGTGCCACCAGTGATATAGGTACAGGGGCCACAGATACGCAGTATTTT.

This chain links TRBV3-1 (or the pseudogene TRBV3-2) with TRBJ1-4; 9 bases are a match to TRBD1. V shed 3 bases, J shed 7 bases, and the junction held 9 bases outside the gene matches. This CDR3 spans 16 amino acids. Germline lookup yields CDR1 LGHDT and CDR2 YNNKEL (reference sequence). CDR3 region: CASSHRTGGASEKLFF. In nucleotides, the CDR3 is TGTGCCAGCAGCCACCGAACAGGGGGCGCGAGTGAAAAACTGTTTTTT.

V and J are TRBV6-6 and TRBJ2-7; D might be TRBD2 (5 bases). CDR3 length equals 16 residues. Per germline, CDR1 MNHNY and CDR2 SVGAGI (reference sequence). V dropped 3 bases and J dropped 0 bases, with 15 bases sitting between them. The CDR3 reads CASSYSSPISSYEQYF. The CDR3 DNA reads as TGTGCCAGCAGTTATTCTAGCCCAATATCCTCCTACGAGCAGTACTTC.

This clone appeared a single time. The V and J genes are TRBV27 and TRBJ1-6; 7 positions agree with TRBD1. Unmatched junction bases numbered 4, after V lost 2 bases and J lost 9 bases. The CDR3 is made up of 14 amino acids. Germline-derived CDR1 and CDR2 are MNHEY and SMNVEV (reference sequence). The CDR3 DNA sequence: TGTGCCAGCAGTTTAGGCCAGGGGGGTTCACCCCTCCACTTT. Translated, it gives CASSLGQGGSPLHF.

This chain uses TRBV7-2 with TRBJ2-1, with D perhaps TRBD2 (5 bases). The CDR3 totals 13 residues. V was clipped by 3 bases and J by 7 bases, with 10 bases between them. Per the germline V gene, CDR1 is SGHTA and CDR2 is FQGNSA. The CDR3 DNA reads TGTGCCAGCAGCTTTCTACCGGGAAATGAGCAGTTCTTC. Translation: CASSFLPGNEQFF.

This clone was counted a few times. The rearrangement joins TRBV6-5 to TRBJ2-7; TRBD2 might be the D (5 bases). Trimming took off 5 bases at V and 4 bases at J, with 15 bases between the two ends. Germline V gives CDR1 MNHEY, CDR2 SVGAGI. This CDR3 contains 14 residues. The CDR3 sequence: CASSRKEVGYEQYF. The DNA of the CDR3 is TGTGCCAGCAGTCGAAAGGAGGTAGGGTACGAGCAGTACTTC.

The chain carries TRBV11-2 and TRBJ2-1, with 12 positions matching TRBD2. The CDR3 extends over 16 amino acids. Looked up from germline, CDR1 is SGHAT and CDR2 is FQNNGV. The J segment lost 7 bases and the V segment lost 0 bases, leaving 4 bases of the junction unmatched. The CDR3 loop reads CASSLDRGTSGNEQFF. The CDR3 DNA reads as TGTGCCAGCAGCTTAGATAGGGGGACTAGCGGGAATGAGCAGTTCTTC. The entire variable domain, with the rest obtained from reference TRBV11-2 and TRBJ2-1, is as follows: EAGVAQSPRYKIIEKRQSVAFWCNPISGHATLYWYQQILGQGPKLLIQFQNNGVVDDSQLPKDRFSAERLKGVDSTLKIQPAKLEDSAVYLCASSLDRGTSGNEQFFGPGTRLTVL.

The chain combines TRBV9 with TRBJ2-1, with 12 bases fitting TRBD2. V dropped 2 bases and J dropped 4; count of bases not matched to a gene: 7. Looked up from germline, CDR1 is SGDLS and CDR2 is YYNGEE. This CDR3 is built from 17 residues. DNA of the CDR3: TGTGCCAGCAGCGTGGGACTAGCGGGCAGCAATTACAATGAGCAGTTCTTC. Its protein product is CASSVGLAGSNYNEQFF.

This clone was observed once. V gene TRBV11-2 combines with J gene TRBJ2-1; D is undetermined. From germline, CDR1 is SGHAT and CDR2 FQNNGV. The V end was cut by 2 bases, the J end by 8 bases, with 13 bases between. The length of the CDR3 is 14 residues. CDR3 coding DNA: TGTGCCAGCAGCTTAACCGCCCTTAACTATGAGCAGTTCTTC. Translating gives CASSLTALNYEQFF.

The chain combines TRBV3-1 (or the pseudogene TRBV3-2) with TRBJ1-1; 9 bases are shared with TRBD1. Germline CDR1 is LGHDT and CDR2 is YNNKEL (reference sequence). The CDR3 is made up of 14 amino acids. V lost 4 bases to trimming and J lost 6 bases; unmatched junction nucleotides: 6. This CDR3 is CASSPGQGTAEAFF. The CDR3 coding sequence is TGTGCCAGCAGCCCGGGACAGGGTACCGCTGAAGCTTTCTTT.

This clone was detected only a few times. This chain links TRBV19 with TRBJ1-5; 7 bases line up with TRBD1. The CDR3 is 15 residues long. CDR1 LNHDA and CDR2 SQIVND come from the germline V gene (reference sequence). Losses at the gene ends were 1 base for V and 3 bases for J; bases not matched to a gene: 3. In DNA form, the CDR3 reads TGTGCCAGTAGTATAGGACAGGGCCTCAATCAGCCCCAGCATTTT. This encodes CASSIGQGLNQPQHF.

A few counts support this clone. V usage is TRBV7-2 and J usage is TRBJ1-5; tentative D call: TRBD1 (6 bases). CDR1 and CDR2 from the germline V gene are SGHTA and FQGNSA. The CDR3 has 15 amino acids. Trimming took 6 bases from V and 5 from J, leaving 17 bases between them. The CDR3 is CASRDFRDTYQPQHF. The DNA of the CDR3 is TGTGCCAGCAGGGATTTTCGGGACACATATCAGCCCCAGCATTTT.

This clone was seen a single time. The V and J genes are TRBV28 and TRBJ1-4; 9 bases are a match to TRBD1. There are 13 residues in the CDR3. Trimming at V came to 5 bases and at J to 8 bases, leaving 3 bases not matched to a gene. Looked up from germline, CDR1 is MDHEN and CDR2 is SYDVKM. CDR3 sequence: CASSRDRDEKLFF. Here the CDR3 DNA reads TGTGCCAGCAGTCGGGACAGGGACGAAAAACTGTTTTTT.

This clone has a single count. The V call is TRBV18, the J call TRBJ2-3; TRBD1 aligns across 10 bases. Germline V lookup: CDR1 KGHSH, CDR2 LQKENI. This CDR3 contains 15 residues. The J segment lost 4 bases and the V segment lost 3 bases, leaving 4 bases of the junction unmatched. In DNA form, the CDR3 reads TGTGCCAGCTCACCCGGGACAGGGGATCCAGATACGCAGTATTTT. It yields the protein CASSPGTGDPDTQYF.

J is TRBJ1-4 and V is TRBV29-1; perhaps TRBD1 as D (5 bases). The V and J ends lost 7 bases and 4 bases respectively, with 10 bases between them. The CDR3 contains 12 residues. Germline V gene sequence: CDR1 SQVTM, CDR2 ANQGSEA. The CDR3 loop is CSGRARNEKLFF. The DNA for the CDR3 is TGCAGCGGCAGGGCCCGTAATGAAAAACTGTTTTTT.

The rearrangement joins TRBV5-1 to TRBJ1-2; 7 positions match TRBD1. The CDR3 length is 15 residues. The germline V gene encodes CDR1 SGHRS and CDR2 YFSETQ. V shed 2 bases, J shed 7 bases, and the junction held 11 bases outside the gene matches. The CDR3 DNA follows: TGCGCCAGCAGCTTACCTCGACAGGGAGGAGGTGGCTACACCTTC. Protein: CASSLPRQGGGGYTF.

This rearrangement joins TRBV19 to TRBJ2-3; D gene ambiguous. This CDR3 has 15 amino acids. The V gene lost 3 bases and the J gene lost 2 bases, with 12 bases spanning the gap. The germline CDR1 and CDR2 sequences are LNHDA and SQIVND (reference sequence). The CDR3 DNA sequence: TGTGCCAGTAGTATTAACAGAATAAACACAGATACGCAGTATTTT. Protein: CASSINRINTDTQYF.

The chain uses TRBV28 and TRBJ2-5; D ambiguous. This CDR3 contains 14 residues. V lost 6 bases to trimming and J lost 4 bases, with 15 bases between them. CDR1 and CDR2 (germline): MDHEN, SYDVKM. This CDR3 reads CASSRYSNLETQYF. The CDR3, as DNA: TGTGCCAGCAGCCGCTATTCGAATCTAGAGACCCAGTACTTC.

This rearrangement joins TRBV4-2 to TRBJ2-3; no clear D gene. Trimming stripped 0 bases from V and 2 bases from J, with 12 bases between. Per germline, CDR1 LGHNA and CDR2 YNFKEQ. The CDR3 consists of 16 residues. In DNA form, the CDR3 reads TGTGCCAGCAGCCAAGATAGCCCGCTCCACACAGATACGCAGTATTTT. Translating it yields CASSQDSPLHTDTQYF.

This sequence joins TRBV7-2 and TRBJ2-7; 7 nucleotides agree with TRBD1. The CDR3 has 14 amino acids. From germline, CDR1 is SGHTA and CDR2 FQGNSA. Trimming cost V 5 bases and J 1 base; bases outside gene matches: 5. The CDR3 nucleotides read TGTGCCAGCAGCCCTACCAGGGGGTCCTACGAGCAGTACTTC. It yields the protein CASSPTRGSYEQYF. The whole variable domain, remainder taken from reference TRBV7-2 and TRBJ2-7, is GAGVSQSPSNKVTEKGKDVELRCDPISGHTALYWYRQSLGQGLEFLIYFQGNSAPDKSGLPSDRFSAERTGGSVSTLTIQRTQQEDSAVYLCASSPTRGSYEQYFGPGTRLTVT.

This sequence joins TRBV7-2 and TRBJ2-7; no clear D. Germline loops: CDR1 SGHTA, CDR2 FQGNSA. The CDR3 has 15 residues. V was trimmed by 2 bases and J by 3 bases, leaving 14 bases between them. In DNA form, the CDR3 reads TGTGCCAGCAGCTTATTTGACGGCGGTTACTACGAGCAGTACTTC. Its translation is CASSLFDGGYYEQYF.

The chain employs TRBV27 and TRBJ2-3; D is undetermined. Trimming stripped 5 bases from V and 7 bases from J, with 13 bases between. CDR3 length equals 13 residues. In germline, CDR1 is MNHEY, CDR2 SMNVEV (reference sequence). The CDR3 here is CASSPETGYTQYF. CDR3 nucleotide sequence: TGTGCCAGCAGTCCCGAGACTGGATATACGCAGTATTTT.

The CDR3, as DNA: TGTGCCAACCGGGTGGTGGCCACCGGGGAGCTGTTTTTT. This gives the protein CANRVVATGELFF. The chain joins TRBV7-2 to TRBJ2-2; D is unclear. This CDR3 contains 13 residues. V shed 10 bases and J shed 4 bases, with 13 bases lying between them. Germline V gene sequence: CDR1 SGHTA, CDR2 FQGNSA.